This note documents a single TCR beta chain sequence. Antigen unknown. The CDR3 loop spans 13 amino acids. V lost 4 bases and J 7 bases, leaving 11 bases between the germline ends. CDR1 and CDR2 (germline): LGHDT, YNNKEL (reference sequence). Using immunoSEQ multiplex PCR, the repertoire was profiled, and TCRdb retains in-frame clones only, with some absent. The sample consists of about 160,000 clones, 92% of them appearing once. The data were obtained in a study of T cell responses to AZD1222 COVID-19 vaccine. Study-wide results and limits: Increases in Spike-specific TCR breadth and depth were seen after two AZD1222 doses.

The chain links TRBV3-1 (or the pseudogene TRBV3-2) to TRBJ1-3; possibly TRBD1 for D (6 bases). The sample in question was peripheral blood, obtained 28 days after the second AZD1222 dose. The TCR originated in an adult who received the AZD1222 COVID-19 vaccine. Here the CDR3 reads CASSPSQGNTIYF. Written as DNA, the CDR3 is TGTGCCAGCAGCCCGTCCCAGGGGAACACCATATATTTT.